This T cell receptor (beta chain) derives from a study of cytomegalovirus exposure and HLA in healthy donors. Notes on this clone: Its antigen is unknown.

The germline V and J ends were trimmed by 0 bases and 5 bases, with 11 bases remaining between them. CDR1 GTSNPN and CDR2 SVGIG come from the germline V gene (reference sequence). The length of the CDR3 is 13 residues. Study-wide points: Common viral pathogens seemed, in a later analysis, to connect with several of the most significant clusters.

The PCR used 60 Vbeta and 13 Jbeta primers. TCRdb's copy holds only in-frame clones and misses some; the assay was immunoSEQ multiplex PCR. The profile covers 150,000 to 200,000 clones, with around 85% appearing a single time and 6.3% taken by the ten largest. This sequence originates from a man aged 35 to 55 in good health and CMV-seropositive. Source material: PBMCs. The chain uses TRBV30 and TRBJ2-7; maybe TRBD1 (6 bases). The chain's CDR3 is CAWSVQEGDEQYF. The CDR3 nucleotides are TGTGCCTGGAGTGTACAAGAGGGGGACGAGCAGTACTTC.